The 4 T cell receptor beta chains reported below all come from one sample, sequenced in a study of blood T cell repertoires in COVID-19. The protocol was immunoSEQ multiplex PCR, while the TCRdb copy is restricted to in-frame clones and leaves out a portion. This sample carries roughly 98,000 clones, approximately 80% of them seen once, and the ten largest clones take approximately 10%. The sample was peripheral blood. The receptors shown here come from a woman aged 70-85 years with active or convalescent COVID-19.

This chain links TRBV2 with TRBJ1-5, with D unclear. The CDR3 runs 13 residues. V lost 7 bases and J lost 0, with 7 bases in between. From germline, CDR1 is SNHLY and CDR2 FYNNEI. In DNA form, the CDR3 reads TGTGCCAGCAAGGAGTATAGCAATCAGCCCCAGCATTTT. As protein: CASKEYSNQPQHF.

The genes are TRBV5-6 and TRBJ2-7; 8 positions agree with TRBD2. CDR1 is SGHDT, CDR2 YYEEEE, per germline. The V segment lost 3 bases and the J segment 4 bases; nucleotides outside the gene matches: 6. CDR3 length: 14 residues. The CDR3: CASSWRGAGYEQYF. The CDR3 DNA is TGTGCCAGCAGCTGGCGGGGGGCGGGATACGAGCAGTACTTC. Filled out from reference TRBV5-6 and TRBJ2-7, the complete variable domain reads DAGVTQSPTHLIKTRGQQVTLRCSPKSGHDTVSWYQQALGQGPQFIFQYYEEEERQRGNFPDRFSGHQFPNYSSELNVNALLLGDSALYLCASSWRGAGYEQYFGPGTRLTVT.

This sequence joins TRBV24-1 and TRBJ2-1, with a possible D match to TRBD1 (6 bases). Per germline, CDR1 KGHDR and CDR2 SFDVKD. The CDR3 runs 15 residues. The V end lost 7 bases, the J end lost 4 bases, and 16 bases lay between the germline ends. CDR3 protein: CATSRLGGSYNEQFF. The DNA for the CDR3 is TGTGCCACCAGCCGGTTAGGGGGTTCTTACAATGAGCAGTTCTTC.

This clone has a handful of counts. The rearrangement uses TRBV5-1 and TRBJ1-1; possible D gene TRBD1, 5 bases. Trimming took 1 base from V and 0 from J, leaving 13 bases between them. The CDR3 consists of 16 residues. CDR1 and CDR2 from the germline V gene are SGHRS and YFSETQ. CDR3 nucleotide sequence: TGCGCCAGCAGCTTGACCCACGACAGCATGAACACTGAAGCTTTCTTT. The encoded protein is CASSLTHDSMNTEAFF.